The rows below give T cell receptor beta chains drawn from one sample of a study of blood T cell repertoires in COVID-19. Sequencing was performed with immunoSEQ multiplex PCR; in TCRdb, only in-frame clones are kept and a portion is missing. The sample lists 450,000 to 500,000 clones; roughly 85% were seen once. Sequencing input: peripheral blood. The receptors were sampled from a human donor in a cohort sampled during active COVID-19. The CDR3 runs from the conserved cysteine through the conserved F or W. D genes are given only for firm matches. Clone size is given for some rows only: seen once, a few or many times, or a class if the clone is expanded.

-,TRBJ2-7,-,TRBV30,TGTGCCTGGAGCGGCGGACTTACAAGCTCCTACGAGCAGTACTTC,CAWSGGLTSSYEQYF
-,TRBJ2-3,-,TRBV28,TGTGCCAGCAGTTTAGTACAGAACACAGATACGCAGTATTTT,CASSLVQNTDTQYF
TRBD2,TRBJ2-3,-,TRBV7-2,TGTGCCAGCAGCTTAGCCGTGGGAGGGATAGATACGCAGTATTTT,CASSLAVGGIDTQYF
TRBD1,TRBJ1-1,-,TRBV4-3,TGCGCCAGCAGCCAAGTCGAAGGGGGCCCTGAAGCTTTCTTT,CASSQVEGGPEAFF
TRBD1,TRBJ1-5,-,TRBV7-9,TGTGCCAGCAGCTTAGGAACCTTGACAGGGCGTAGGGAAAATCAGCCCCAGCATTTT,CASSLGTLTGRRENQPQHF
TRBD2,TRBJ2-5,-,TRBV4-2,TGTGCCAGCAGCCAAACTAGCGGGAGAGAGACCCAGTACTTC,CASSQTSGRETQYF
TRBD2,TRBJ2-1,once,TRBV9,TGTGCCAGCAGCGTAGAAGCTAGCGGGGCCGTCCTCCACAATGAGCAGTTCTTC,CASSVEASGAVLHNEQFF
-,TRBJ2-7,many,TRBV28,TGTGCCAGCAGTTTTTTCCCACTAGCTGGGGTATACGAGCAGTACTTC,CASSFFPLAGVYEQYF
-,TRBJ1-1,few,TRBV25-1,TGTGCCAGCAGTGAACAGGGTTGGGCTGAAGCTTTCTTT,CASSEQGWAEAFF
-,TRBJ1-1,once,TRBV30,TGTGCCTGGAGCCTGGGACAGAACACTGAAGCTTTCTTT,CAWSLGQNTEAFF
TRBD1,TRBJ2-1,-,TRBV11-2,TGTGCCAGCAGCTCAAGGGGGCTGGGATCCTACAATGAGCAGTTCTTC,CASSSRGLGSYNEQFF
TRBD1,TRBJ1-6,few,TRBV5-6,TGTGCCAGCAGCTTGGGGCAGGGGGCCTTTTCGCCCCTCCACTTT,CASSLGQGAFSPLHF
TRBD2,TRBJ2-3,-,TRBV6-5,TGTGCCAGCACCACGGGACTAGCGGGCGAAGATACGCAGTATTTT,CASTTGLAGEDTQYF
TRBD2,TRBJ2-4,once,TRBV7-3,TGTGCCAGCAGCTTAAGTCTAGCGGGCGAGGACATTCAGTACTTC,CASSLSLAGEDIQYF
TRBD1,TRBJ2-7,-,TRBV6-2/TRBV6-3,TGTGCCAGCAGTAGGGGGACAGCAAGCTACGAGCAGTACTTC,CASSRGTASYEQYF
TRBD2,TRBJ2-5,-,TRBV10-2,TGCGCCACCCGGACTAGCGGGGACCAAGAGACCCAGTACTTC,CATRTSGDQETQYF
-,TRBJ2-3,-,TRBV19,TGTGCCAGTAGTAATAGCGCCACAGATACGCAGTATTTT,CASSNSATDTQYF
TRBD2,TRBJ2-7,once,TRBV7-9,TGTGCCAGCAGCGACTCGGGACTAGCGAACGAGCAGTACTTC,CASSDSGLANEQYF
-,TRBJ1-2,-,TRBV6-6,TGTGCCAGCAGTTACGTAGAGCGCGCGCAGGGAAGCGGCTACACCTTC,CASSYVERAQGSGYTF